This T cell receptor beta chain emerged from a study of blood T cell repertoires in COVID-19. Study at large: Sources were T cells, B-cell-depleted T cells, or PBMCs; the material itself was cDNA or gDNA.

Germline CDR1 and CDR2: MNHEY and SMNVEV (reference sequence). The CDR3 is 13 amino acids. The J segment lost 7 bases and the V segment lost 5 bases, leaving 6 bases of the junction unmatched. In Cohort 3, a recovered donor had either two negative PCRs, clearance, or symptom resolution. Produced via immunoSEQ multiplex PCR; TCRdb's table is partial and in-frame only. The sample yields about 400,000 clones, just under 90% seen once. The V gene is TRBV27, the J gene TRBJ1-2, with 8 bases matching TRBD1. This clonotype was obtained from a woman in her 30s who had recovered from COVID-19. The sequencing input was PBMCs or T cells enriched from blood (not recorded which). Here the CDR3 DNA reads TGTGCCAGCAGTGTGACAGGGGTTCGTGGCTACACCTTC. This sequence encodes CASSVTGVRGYTF.